This T cell receptor (beta chain) was captured by sequencing in a study of shared clonotypes between healthy human individuals. This CDR3 is built from 14 residues. Germline CDR1 is SGHRS and CDR2 is YFSETQ. V was clipped by 3 bases and J by 2 bases; unmatched bases: 2. Once extracted for a subset, genomic DNA was divided evenly among several immunoSEQ plates. Only in-frame clones appear in the TCRdb table, and some are missing; sequencing was by immunoSEQ multiplex PCR. The sample has around 2.3 million clones, 90% to 97% seen once. As to this clone: Other DNA sequences in this sample translate to the same CDR3.

This sequence was found in a man aged 18-30 years in good health. The chain uses TRBV5-1 and TRBJ2-7; TRBD2 matches 10 bases. Sequenced material: naive CD4+ T cells sorted from blood. Sample subset: CD45RA+ positively selected. The DNA of the CDR3 is TGCGCCAGCAGCTCGGGACTAGCGACCTACGAGCAGTACTTC. This gives the protein CASSSGLATYEQYF.